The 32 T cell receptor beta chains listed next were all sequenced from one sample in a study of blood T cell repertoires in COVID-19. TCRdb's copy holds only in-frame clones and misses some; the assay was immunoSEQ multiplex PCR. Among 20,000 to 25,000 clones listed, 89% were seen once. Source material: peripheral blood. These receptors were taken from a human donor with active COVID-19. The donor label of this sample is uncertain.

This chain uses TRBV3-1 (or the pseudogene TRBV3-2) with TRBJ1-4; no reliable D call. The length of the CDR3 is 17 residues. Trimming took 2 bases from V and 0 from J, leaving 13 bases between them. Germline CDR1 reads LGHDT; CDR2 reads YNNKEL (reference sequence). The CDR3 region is CASSQPRSGSTNEKLFF. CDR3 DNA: TGTGCCAGCAGCCAACCCCGCTCGGGATCAACTAATGAAAAACTGTTTTTT.

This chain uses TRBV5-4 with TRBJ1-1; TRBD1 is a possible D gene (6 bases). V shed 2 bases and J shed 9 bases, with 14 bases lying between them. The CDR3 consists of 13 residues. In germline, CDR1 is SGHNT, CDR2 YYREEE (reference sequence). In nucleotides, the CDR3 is TGTGCCAGCAGCTTAAAAGGGACACCCCAAGCTTTCTTT. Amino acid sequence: CASSLKGTPQAFF.

CDR3 sequence reads: CASSGGNRGLYEQFF. Here the CDR3 DNA reads TGTGCCAGCAGCGGAGGGAACAGGGGGCTCTATGAGCAGTTCTTC. The chain has TRBV7-6 and TRBJ2-1; 9 positions match TRBD1. The J segment lost 8 bases and the V segment lost 5 bases, leaving 10 bases of the junction unmatched. Germline V gene sequence: CDR1 SGHVS, CDR2 FNYEAQ. The CDR3 totals 15 residues.

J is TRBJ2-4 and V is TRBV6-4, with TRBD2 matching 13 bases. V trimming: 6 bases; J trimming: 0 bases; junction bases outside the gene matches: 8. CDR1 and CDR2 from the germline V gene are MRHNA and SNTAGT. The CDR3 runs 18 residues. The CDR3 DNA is TGTGCCAGCAGCGCGGGGACTAGCGGGGACCTAGCCAAAAACATTCAGTACTTC. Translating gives CASSAGTSGDLAKNIQYF.

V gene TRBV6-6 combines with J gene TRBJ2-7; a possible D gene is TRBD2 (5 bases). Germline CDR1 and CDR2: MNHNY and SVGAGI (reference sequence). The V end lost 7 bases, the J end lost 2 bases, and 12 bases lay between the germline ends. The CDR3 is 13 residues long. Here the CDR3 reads CASKPASPYEQYF. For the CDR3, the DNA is TGTGCCAGCAAGCCGGCTAGCCCCTACGAGCAGTACTTC.

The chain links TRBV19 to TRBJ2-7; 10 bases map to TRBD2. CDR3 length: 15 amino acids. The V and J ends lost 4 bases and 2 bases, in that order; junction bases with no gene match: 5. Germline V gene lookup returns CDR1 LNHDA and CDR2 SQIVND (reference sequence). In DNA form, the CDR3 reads TGTGCCAGTAGTACAAGAGCGGGGGGGGCCTACGAGCAGTACTTC. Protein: CASSTRAGGAYEQYF.

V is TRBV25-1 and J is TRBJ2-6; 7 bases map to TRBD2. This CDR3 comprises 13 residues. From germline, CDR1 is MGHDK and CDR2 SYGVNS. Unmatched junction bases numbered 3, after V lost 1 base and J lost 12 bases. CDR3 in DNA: TGTGCCAGCAGTGAATCGGGGGGAACCGTCCTGACTTTC. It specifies CASSESGGTVLTF.

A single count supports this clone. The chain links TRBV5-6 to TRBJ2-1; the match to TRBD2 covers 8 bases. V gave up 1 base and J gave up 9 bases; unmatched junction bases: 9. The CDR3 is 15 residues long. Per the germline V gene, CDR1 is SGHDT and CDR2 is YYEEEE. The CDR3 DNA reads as TGTGCCAGCAGCTTGCCTGGGACTAGGGTCGGTGAGCAGTTCTTC. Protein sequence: CASSLPGTRVGEQFF.

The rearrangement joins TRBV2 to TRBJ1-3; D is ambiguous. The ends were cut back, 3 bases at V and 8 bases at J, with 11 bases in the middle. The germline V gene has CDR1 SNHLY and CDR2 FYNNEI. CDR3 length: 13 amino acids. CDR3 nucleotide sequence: TGTGCCAGCAGTGAGCTGTTTAGAGACACCATATATTTT. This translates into CASSELFRDTIYF.

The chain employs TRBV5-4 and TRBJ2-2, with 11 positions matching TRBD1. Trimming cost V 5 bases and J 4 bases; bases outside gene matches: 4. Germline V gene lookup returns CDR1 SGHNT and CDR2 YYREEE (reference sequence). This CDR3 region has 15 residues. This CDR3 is CASRRGTGGTGELFF. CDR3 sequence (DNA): TGTGCCAGCAGGAGAGGGACAGGGGGCACCGGGGAGCTGTTTTTT. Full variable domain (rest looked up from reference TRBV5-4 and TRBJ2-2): ETGVTQSPTHLIKTRGQQVTLRCSSQSGHNTVSWYQQALGQGPQFIFQYYREEENGRGNFPPRFSGLQFPNYSSELNVNALELDDSALYLCASRRGTGGTGELFFGEGSRLTVL.

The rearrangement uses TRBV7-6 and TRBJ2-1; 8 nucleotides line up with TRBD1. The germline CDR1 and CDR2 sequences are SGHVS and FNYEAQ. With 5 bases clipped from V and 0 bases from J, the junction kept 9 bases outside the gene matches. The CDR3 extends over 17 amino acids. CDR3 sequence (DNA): TGTGCCAGCAGCGACGACAGGGGATATGGCTCCTACAATGAGCAGTTCTTC. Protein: CASSDDRGYGSYNEQFF.

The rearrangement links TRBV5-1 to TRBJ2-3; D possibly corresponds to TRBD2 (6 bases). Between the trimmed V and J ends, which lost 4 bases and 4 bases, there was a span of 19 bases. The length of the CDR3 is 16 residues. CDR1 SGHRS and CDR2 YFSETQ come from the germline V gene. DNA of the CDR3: TGCGCCAGCAGCACGGGCACTAGCCTAGTAGCAGATACGCAGTATTTT. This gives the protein CASSTGTSLVADTQYF.

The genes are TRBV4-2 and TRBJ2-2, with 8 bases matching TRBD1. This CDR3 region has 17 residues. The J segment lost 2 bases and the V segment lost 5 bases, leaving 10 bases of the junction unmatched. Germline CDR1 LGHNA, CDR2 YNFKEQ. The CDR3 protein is CASSARGQAGNTGELFF. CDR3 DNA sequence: TGTGCCAGCAGCGCGCGGGGACAGGCAGGAAACACCGGGGAGCTGTTTTTT.

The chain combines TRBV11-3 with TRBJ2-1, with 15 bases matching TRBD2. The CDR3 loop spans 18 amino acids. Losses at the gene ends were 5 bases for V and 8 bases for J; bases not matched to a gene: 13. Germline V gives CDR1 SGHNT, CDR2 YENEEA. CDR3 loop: CASSKTRTSGGAVHEQFF. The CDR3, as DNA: TGTGCCAGCAGCAAGACGCGGACTAGCGGGGGGGCCGTCCATGAGCAGTTCTTC.

The CDR3 region has the DNA TGTGCCAGCAGTGGCCCCGCGGTCAGCAATCAGCCCCAGCATTTT. Translated, it gives CASSGPAVSNQPQHF. The chain employs TRBV2 and TRBJ1-5; D gene unclear. V was trimmed by 4 bases and J by 1 base, leaving 11 bases between them. The germline gives CDR1 SNHLY, CDR2 FYNNEI. The CDR3 loop spans 15 amino acids.

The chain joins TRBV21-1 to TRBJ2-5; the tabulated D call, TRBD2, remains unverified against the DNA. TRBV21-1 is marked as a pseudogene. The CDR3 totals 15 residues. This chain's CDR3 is CASSPAGALWETQYF. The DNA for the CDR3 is TGTGCCAGCAGTCCAGCGGGGGCCCTTTGGGAGACCCAGTACTTC.

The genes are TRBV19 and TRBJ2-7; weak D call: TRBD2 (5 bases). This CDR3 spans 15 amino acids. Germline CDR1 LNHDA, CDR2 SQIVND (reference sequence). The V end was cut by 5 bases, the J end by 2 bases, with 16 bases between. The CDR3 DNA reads TGTGCCAGTAGTCCGGGGATCTTGAAGGCCTACGAGCAGTACTTC. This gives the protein CASSPGILKAYEQYF.

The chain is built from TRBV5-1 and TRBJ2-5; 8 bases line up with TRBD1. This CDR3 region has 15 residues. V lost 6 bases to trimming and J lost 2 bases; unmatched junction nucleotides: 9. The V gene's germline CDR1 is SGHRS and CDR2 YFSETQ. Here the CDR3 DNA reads TGCGCCAGCAAAGCTACGGGACAGGCTCAAGAGACCCAGTACTTC. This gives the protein CASKATGQAQETQYF.

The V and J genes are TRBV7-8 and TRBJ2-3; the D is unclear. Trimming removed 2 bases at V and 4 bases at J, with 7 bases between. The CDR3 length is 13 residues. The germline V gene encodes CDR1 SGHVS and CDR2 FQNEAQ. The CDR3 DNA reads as TGTGCCAGCAGCTTATCGGTACCAGATACGCAGTATTTT. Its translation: CASSLSVPDTQYF.

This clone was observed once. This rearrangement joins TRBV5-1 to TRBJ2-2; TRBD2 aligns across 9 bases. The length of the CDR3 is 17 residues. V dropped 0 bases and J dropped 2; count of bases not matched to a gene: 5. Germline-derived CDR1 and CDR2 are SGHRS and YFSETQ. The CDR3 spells CASSLGSGGVNTGELFF. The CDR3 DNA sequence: TGCGCCAGCAGCTTGGGTAGCGGGGGAGTCAACACCGGGGAGCTGTTTTTT.

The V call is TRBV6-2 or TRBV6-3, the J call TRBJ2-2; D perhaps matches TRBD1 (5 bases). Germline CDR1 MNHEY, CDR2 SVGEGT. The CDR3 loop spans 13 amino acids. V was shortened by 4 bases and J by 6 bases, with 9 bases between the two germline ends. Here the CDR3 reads CASSSDRSGELFF. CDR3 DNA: TGTGCCAGCAGTTCCGACAGATCCGGGGAGCTGTTTTTT.

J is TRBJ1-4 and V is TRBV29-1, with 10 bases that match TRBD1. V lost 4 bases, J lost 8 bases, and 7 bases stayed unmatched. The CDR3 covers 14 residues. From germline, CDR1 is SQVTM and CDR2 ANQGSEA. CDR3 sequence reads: CSVGTGGDGEKLFF. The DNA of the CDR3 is TGCAGCGTTGGGACAGGGGGAGATGGCGAAAAACTGTTTTTT.

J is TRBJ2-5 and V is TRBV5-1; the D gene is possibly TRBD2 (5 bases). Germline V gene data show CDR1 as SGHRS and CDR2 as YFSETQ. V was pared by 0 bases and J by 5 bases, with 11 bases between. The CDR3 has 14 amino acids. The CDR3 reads CASSLAPGWETQYF. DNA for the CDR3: TGCGCCAGCAGCTTGGCCCCGGGGTGGGAGACCCAGTACTTC.

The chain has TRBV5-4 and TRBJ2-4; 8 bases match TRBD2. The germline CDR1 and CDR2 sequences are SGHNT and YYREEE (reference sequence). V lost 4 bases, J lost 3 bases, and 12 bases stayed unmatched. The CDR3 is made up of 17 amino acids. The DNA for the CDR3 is TGTGCCAGCAGCACCCCAGCGGGAGTCCGTATCAAAAACATTCAGTACTTC. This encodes CASSTPAGVRIKNIQYF.

This CDR3 is CASSERWFEAEAFF. DNA for the CDR3: TGTGCCAGCAGTGAGCGGTGGTTTGAAGCTGAAGCTTTCTTT. This chain connects TRBV6-1 to TRBJ1-1; D remains unclear. The CDR3 spans 14 residues. With 3 bases removed from V and 6 bases from J, the gap between germline ends came to 14 bases. Germline CDR1 is MNHNS and CDR2 is SASEGT.

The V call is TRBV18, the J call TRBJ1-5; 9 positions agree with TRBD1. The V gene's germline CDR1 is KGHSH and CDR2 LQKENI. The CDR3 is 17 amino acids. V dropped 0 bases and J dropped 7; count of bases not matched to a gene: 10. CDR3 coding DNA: TGTGCCAGCTCACCACCGTCGGGACAGGGTGGGAACCAGCCCCAGCATTTT. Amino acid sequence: CASSPPSGQGGNQPQHF. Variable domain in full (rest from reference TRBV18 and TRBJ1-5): NAGVMQNPRHLVRRRGQEARLRCSPMKGHSHVYWYRQLPEEGLKFMVYLQKENIIDESGMPKERFSAEFPKEGPSILRIQQVVRGDSAAYFCASSPPSGQGGNQPQHFGDGTRLSIL.

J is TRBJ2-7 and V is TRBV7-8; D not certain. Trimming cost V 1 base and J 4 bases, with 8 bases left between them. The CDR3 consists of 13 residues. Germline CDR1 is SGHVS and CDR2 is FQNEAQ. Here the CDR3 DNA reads TGTGCCAGCAGCTTAGGGCAGATATACGAGCAGTACTTC. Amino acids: CASSLGQIYEQYF.

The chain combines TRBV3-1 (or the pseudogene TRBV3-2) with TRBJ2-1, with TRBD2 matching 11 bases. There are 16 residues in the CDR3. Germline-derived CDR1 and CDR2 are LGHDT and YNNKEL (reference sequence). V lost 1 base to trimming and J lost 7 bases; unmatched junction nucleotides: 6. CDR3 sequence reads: CASSQVSGTSGNEQFF. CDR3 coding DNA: TGTGCCAGCAGCCAAGTATCCGGGACTAGCGGAAATGAGCAGTTCTTC.

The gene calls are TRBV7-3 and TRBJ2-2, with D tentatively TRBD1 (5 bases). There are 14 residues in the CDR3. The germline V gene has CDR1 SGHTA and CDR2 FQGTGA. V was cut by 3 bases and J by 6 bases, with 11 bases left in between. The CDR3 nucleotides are TGTGCCAGCAGCTTGGGGCCTAGTTCCGGGGAGCTGTTTTTT. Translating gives CASSLGPSSGELFF.

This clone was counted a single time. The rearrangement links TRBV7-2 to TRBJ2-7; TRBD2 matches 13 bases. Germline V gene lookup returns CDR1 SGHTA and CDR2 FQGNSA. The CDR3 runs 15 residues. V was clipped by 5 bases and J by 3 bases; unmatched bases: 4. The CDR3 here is CASSTRTSGSYEQYF. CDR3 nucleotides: TGTGCCAGCAGCACTCGGACTAGCGGGAGCTACGAGCAGTACTTC.

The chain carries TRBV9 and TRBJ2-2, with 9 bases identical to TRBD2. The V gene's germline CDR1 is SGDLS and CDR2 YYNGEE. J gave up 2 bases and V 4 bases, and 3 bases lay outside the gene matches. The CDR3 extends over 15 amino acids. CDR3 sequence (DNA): TGTGCCAGCAGCTCTAGCGGGATCAACACCGGGGAGCTGTTTTTT. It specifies CASSSSGINTGELFF.

CDR3 amino acids: CASLAADTQYF. The DNA of the CDR3 is TGTGCCAGCTTAGCGGCAGATACGCAGTATTTT. V gene TRBV6-6 combines with J gene TRBJ2-3, with a possible D match to TRBD2 (6 bases). The CDR3 is 11 amino acids. The V gene lost 8 bases and the J gene lost 4 bases, with 7 bases spanning the gap. CDR1 MNHNY and CDR2 SVGAGI come from the germline V gene (reference sequence).